Sequencing of this T cell receptor beta chain was carried out in a study of shared clonotypes between healthy human individuals. Samples underwent the assay at deep level. The repertoire was sequenced with immunoSEQ multiplex PCR; TCRdb's copy has only in-frame clones and lacks some. The table lists about 990,000 clones, roughly 74% of them singletons. This clone appeared a single time. The sequenced material came from memory CD4+ T cells from PBMCs. Subset noted: CD45RA-negative fraction. The sequence came from a man in his late teens or twenties in good health. Some clones in this sample may be carry-over from other donors' samples.

CDR3 coding DNA: TGTGCCAGCAGCCTACAACAGGGAGGGGGCGAAAAACTGTTTTTT. This translates into CASSLQQGGGEKLFF. This chain links TRBV13 with TRBJ1-4, with 7 bases identical to TRBD1. CDR3 length equals 15 residues. V lost 5 bases and J lost 8; bases outside the gene matches: 11. Germline assignment: CDR1 PRHDT and CDR2 FYEKMQ (reference sequence).